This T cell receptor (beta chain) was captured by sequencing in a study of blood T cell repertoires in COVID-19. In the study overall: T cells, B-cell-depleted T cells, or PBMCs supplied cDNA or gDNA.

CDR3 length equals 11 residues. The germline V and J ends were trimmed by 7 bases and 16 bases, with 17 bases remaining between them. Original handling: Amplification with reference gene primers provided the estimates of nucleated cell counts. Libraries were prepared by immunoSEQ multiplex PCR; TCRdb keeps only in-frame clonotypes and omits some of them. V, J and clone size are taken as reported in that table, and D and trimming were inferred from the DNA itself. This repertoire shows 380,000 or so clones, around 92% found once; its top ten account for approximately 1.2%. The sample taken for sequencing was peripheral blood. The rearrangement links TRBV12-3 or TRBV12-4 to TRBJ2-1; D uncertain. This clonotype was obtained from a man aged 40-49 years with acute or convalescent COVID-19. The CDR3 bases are TGTGCCAGCACCCATCTCTCGGTCGCTTTCTTC. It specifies CASTHLSVAFF.